This is a list of T cell receptor beta chains from one sample in a study of blood T cell repertoires in COVID-19. Assay used: immunoSEQ multiplex PCR; TCRdb lists only in-frame clones, some missing. The sample shows about 51,000 clones, 88% of them seen only once. The sample taken for sequencing was peripheral blood. These receptors all come from a man aged 50 or older with active COVID-19. Each CDR3 is given with its conserved first and last residue. The order of the fields is V gene, CDR3 protein.

v_gene: TRBV2
CDR3aa: CASSEGARSYGYTF

v_gene: TRBV18
CDR3aa: CASSPPAGTGLSSPLHF

v_gene: TRBV5-4
CDR3aa: CASSPGGGNQPQHF

v_gene: TRBV13
CDR3aa: CASSLAGTRNTIYF

v_gene: TRBV5-1
CDR3aa: CASSLELAPTDTQYF

v_gene: TRBV29-1
CDR3aa: CSVEALGDSSYGYTF

v_gene: TRBV5-1
CDR3aa: CASSTTLGLAARDTQYF

v_gene: TRBV7-9
CDR3aa: CASRQGNTEAFF

v_gene: TRBV19
CDR3aa: CASSHKAGGSTDTQYF

v_gene: TRBV7-2
CDR3aa: CASSLISGGAYEQYF

v_gene: TRBV7-9
CDR3aa: CASSLTGANYGYTF

v_gene: TRBV2
CDR3aa: CASSSGLAGGNQETQYF

v_gene: TRBV3-1/TRBV3-2
CDR3aa: CASSPGGGATGAAAFF

v_gene: TRBV6-1
CDR3aa: CASSESPLDRGIGDQPQHF

v_gene: TRBV5-1
CDR3aa: CASSFGDRVPMNTEAFF

v_gene: TRBV9
CDR3aa: CASSGRELSGYTF

v_gene: TRBV7-3
CDR3aa: CASSLTGGTEAFF

v_gene: TRBV29-1
CDR3aa: CSVGEAGELFF

v_gene: TRBV7-2
CDR3aa: CASSSRQGTEKLFF

v_gene: TRBV10-2
CDR3aa: CASSAGTSGGVGDTQYF

v_gene: TRBV5-1
CDR3aa: CASSLRSAVSEQFF

v_gene: TRBV19
CDR3aa: CASSMGPKGIQYF

v_gene: TRBV9
CDR3aa: CASSERTGGTYGDTQYF

v_gene: TRBV10-3
CDR3aa: CAISDGTPGNQPQHF

v_gene: TRBV7-6
CDR3aa: CASSLLGGAGTSQPQHF

v_gene: TRBV6-2/TRBV6-3
CDR3aa: CASSYTATANTEAFF

v_gene: TRBV5-1
CDR3aa: CASSLVQGPGELFF